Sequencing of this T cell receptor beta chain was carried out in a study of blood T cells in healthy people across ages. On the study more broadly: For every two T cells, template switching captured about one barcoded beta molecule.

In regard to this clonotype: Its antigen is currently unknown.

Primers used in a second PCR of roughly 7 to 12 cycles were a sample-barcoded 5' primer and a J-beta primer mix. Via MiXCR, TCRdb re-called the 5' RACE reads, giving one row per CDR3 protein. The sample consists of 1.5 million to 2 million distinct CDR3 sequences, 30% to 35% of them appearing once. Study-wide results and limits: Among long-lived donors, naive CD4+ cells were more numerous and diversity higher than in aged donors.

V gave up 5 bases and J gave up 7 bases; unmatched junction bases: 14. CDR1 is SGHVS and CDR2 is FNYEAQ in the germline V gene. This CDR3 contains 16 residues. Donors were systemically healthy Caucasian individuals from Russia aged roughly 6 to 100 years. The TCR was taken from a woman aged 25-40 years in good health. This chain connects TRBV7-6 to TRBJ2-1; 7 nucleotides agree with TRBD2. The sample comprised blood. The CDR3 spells CASSPFSGGSMNEQFF. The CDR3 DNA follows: TGTGCCAGCAGCCCTTTCTCAGGCGGGAGTATGAATGAGCAGTTCTTC.